The 17 T cell receptor beta chains below were found in one sample sequenced in a study of blood T cell repertoires in COVID-19. Sequencing was performed with immunoSEQ multiplex PCR; in TCRdb, only in-frame clones are kept and a portion is missing. The sample includes about 150,000 clones, more than 75% of them seen just once. The specimen sequenced was peripheral blood. The receptor source for this set is a man aged 50-60 years who had recovered from COVID-19.

The chain uses TRBV5-6 and TRBJ2-7; a weak D match, TRBD1 (6 bases). Trimming cost V 4 bases and J 3 bases, with 20 bases left between them. The germline CDR1 and CDR2 sequences are SGHDT and YYEEEE. The CDR3 extends over 16 amino acids. The CDR3 region has the DNA TGTGCCAGCAGCCCACGCCCAGGGGACGGAGTCTACGAGCAGTACTTC. Translation: CASSPRPGDGVYEQYF. Complete variable domain (other parts from reference TRBV5-6 and TRBJ2-7): DAGVTQSPTHLIKTRGQQVTLRCSPKSGHDTVSWYQQALGQGPQFIFQYYEEEERQRGNFPDRFSGHQFPNYSSELNVNALLLGDSALYLCASSPRPGDGVYEQYFGPGTRLTVT.

This chain connects TRBV7-2 to TRBJ2-1, with D possibly being TRBD2 (6 bases). This CDR3 contains 16 residues. V was trimmed by 5 bases and J by 0 bases, leaving 14 bases between them. Germline V gene lookup returns CDR1 SGHTA and CDR2 FQGNSA. The CDR3 reads CASSASAGPSYNEQFF. The CDR3 DNA is TGTGCCAGCAGCGCTTCTGCGGGACCCTCCTACAATGAGCAGTTCTTC.

The chain couples TRBV11-2 to TRBJ1-4, with 9 bases fitting TRBD1. Per germline, CDR1 SGHAT and CDR2 FQNNGV. The CDR3 is 15 amino acids. The J segment lost 4 bases and the V segment lost 7 bases, leaving 7 bases of the junction unmatched. DNA of the CDR3: TGTGCCAGCACCACACAGGGGGCGATTAATGAAAAACTGTTTTTT. This encodes CASTTQGAINEKLFF. The whole variable domain, remainder taken from reference TRBV11-2 and TRBJ1-4, is EAGVAQSPRYKIIEKRQSVAFWCNPISGHATLYWYQQILGQGPKLLIQFQNNGVVDDSQLPKDRFSAERLKGVDSTLKIQPAKLEDSAVYLCASTTQGAINEKLFFGSGTQLSVL.

V gene TRBV5-6 combines with J gene TRBJ2-3; TRBD2 matches at 12 bases. J gave up 2 bases and V 3 bases, and 4 bases lay outside the gene matches. Germline-derived CDR1 and CDR2 are SGHDT and YYEEEE. CDR3 size: 16 residues. The CDR3 is CASSSGLAGFTDTQYF. The DNA for the CDR3 is TGTGCCAGCAGCTCCGGACTAGCGGGGTTCACAGATACGCAGTATTTT.

The CDR3 nucleotides read TGCGCCAGCTCGAACGGGCCGGGGAGGGTAGACGGCTACACCTTC. Protein: CASSNGPGRVDGYTF. The rearrangement joins TRBV5-1 to TRBJ1-2; unclear D gene. This CDR3 region has 15 residues. V was clipped by 7 bases and J by 8 bases, with 24 bases between them. Germline CDR1 is SGHRS and CDR2 is YFSETQ. The entire variable domain, with the rest obtained from reference TRBV5-1 and TRBJ1-2, is as follows: KAGVTQTPRYLIKTRGQQVTLSCSPISGHRSVSWYQQTPGQGLQFLFEYFSETQRNKGNFPGRFSGRQFSNSRSEMNVSTLELGDSALYLCASSNGPGRVDGYTFGSGTRLTVV.

The chain couples TRBV7-2 to TRBJ2-3, with 9 nucleotides matching TRBD2. Germline loops: CDR1 SGHTA, CDR2 FQGNSA. The CDR3 is 17 amino acids. V dropped 3 bases and J dropped 0; count of bases not matched to a gene: 7. The CDR3 DNA sequence: TGTGCCAGCAGCTTCGCCGCTAGCGGGATGAGCACAGATACGCAGTATTTT. This translates into CASSFAASGMSTDTQYF. The full variable domain, its missing parts supplied by reference TRBV7-2 and TRBJ2-3, is GAGVSQSPSNKVTEKGKDVELRCDPISGHTALYWYRQSLGQGLEFLIYFQGNSAPDKSGLPSDRFSAERTGGSVSTLTIQRTQQEDSAVYLCASSFAASGMSTDTQYFGPGTRLTVL.

The chain couples TRBV9 to TRBJ2-2, with D hard to call. This CDR3 comprises 13 residues. Germline CDR1 is SGDLS and CDR2 is YYNGEE. Trimming took 0 bases from V and 6 from J, leaving 6 bases between them. CDR3 nucleotides: TGTGCCAGCAGCGTAGACACCCCCGGGGAGCTGTTTTTT. It codes for CASSVDTPGELFF.

This clone was seen just once. CDR3 in DNA: TGTGCCAGCAGTTCGCCCCAGGTCCCACCAGATACGCAGTATTTT. Translating gives CASSSPQVPPDTQYF. V usage is TRBV11-2 and J usage is TRBJ2-3, with D unclear. The CDR3 runs to 15 residues. The germline gives CDR1 SGHAT, CDR2 FQNNGV. V was clipped by 6 bases and J by 4 bases, with 17 bases between them.

This clone was counted a few times. The junction departs from germline at one end; a sequencing error may be responsible. The CDR3 coding sequence is TGTGCTAGCAGCACCGACAGGGAAGAGACCCAGTACTTC. It yields the protein CASSTDREETQYF. The chain uses TRBV7-7 and TRBJ2-5; 7 positions agree with TRBD1. Per the germline V gene, CDR1 is SSHAT and CDR2 is FNYEAQ (reference sequence). The CDR3 has 13 residues. Based on the CDR3 plus reference TRBV7-7 and TRBJ2-5, the full variable domain is GAGVSQSPRYKVTKRGQDVTLRCDPISSHATLYWYQQALGQGPEFLTYFNYEAQPDKSGLPSDRFSAERPEGSISTLTIQRTEQRDSAMYRCASSTDREETQYFGPGTRLLVL.

The V and J genes are TRBV27 and TRBJ1-4; possibly TRBD1 for D (6 bases). V shed 1 base and J shed 8 bases, with 20 bases lying between them. Germline CDR1 MNHEY, CDR2 SMNVEV (reference sequence). The CDR3 contains 17 residues. CDR3 residues: CASSLFFQGWRSEKLFF. The CDR3 nucleotides are TGTGCCAGCAGTTTATTTTTCCAGGGGTGGCGATCGGAAAAACTGTTTTTT.

The count of this clone is one. The rearrangement uses TRBV6-5 and TRBJ1-2; TRBD1 matches at 8 bases. The V segment lost 4 bases and the J segment 6 bases; nucleotides outside the gene matches: 10. The length of the CDR3 is 15 residues. The germline CDR1 and CDR2 sequences are MNHEY and SVGAGI. The CDR3 coding sequence is TGTGCCAGCAGTTCCCCCGGGGCAGGGGGCGATGGCTACACCTTC. Translation gives CASSSPGAGGDGYTF.

The V gene is TRBV12-3 or TRBV12-4, the J gene TRBJ2-5; a possible D gene is TRBD2 (7 bases). The CDR3 is 13 residues long. The ends were cut back, 8 bases at V and 5 bases at J, with 15 bases in the middle. CDR3 sequence reads: CASGLGGRETQYF. CDR3 in DNA: TGTGCCAGCGGACTAGGGGGGCGGGAGACCCAGTACTTC.

V gene TRBV5-1 combines with J gene TRBJ2-5; TRBD1 matches at 8 bases. This CDR3 spans 15 amino acids. The junction had 8 bases not matched to a gene; V was cut back by 2 bases and J by 5 bases. CDR1 and CDR2 from the germline V gene are SGHRS and YFSETQ. The CDR3 DNA reads as TGCGCCAGCAGCTTTCGGACAGGGTCCCAGGAGACCCAGTACTTC. As protein: CASSFRTGSQETQYF.

This rearrangement joins TRBV18 to TRBJ1-1; D ambiguous. Trimming left V 3 bases short and J 1 base short, with 12 bases between. The CDR3 extends over 15 amino acids. Germline values: CDR1 KGHSH, CDR2 LQKENI. The CDR3 DNA sequence: TGTGCCAGCTCACCCAGCTTTTCAGGGAACACTGAAGCTTTCTTT. This translates into CASSPSFSGNTEAFF.

The chain uses TRBV9 and TRBJ2-7; D might be TRBD1 (6 bases). Germline V CDR1 and CDR2: SGDLS, YYNGEE. CDR3 length: 15 amino acids. V was clipped by 0 bases and J by 0 bases, with 10 bases between them. CDR3: CASSVGGLSSYEQYF. DNA for the CDR3: TGTGCCAGCAGCGTAGGGGGGCTGAGCTCCTACGAGCAGTACTTC. Drawing the rest from reference TRBV9 and TRBJ2-7, the complete variable domain is DSGVTQTPKHLITATGQRVTLRCSPRSGDLSVYWYQQSLDQGLQFLIQYYNGEERAKGNILERFSAQQFPDLHSELNLSSLELGDSALYFCASSVGGLSSYEQYFGPGTRLTVT.

The V and J genes are TRBV30 and TRBJ1-2; D ambiguous. Germline CDR1 GTSNPN, CDR2 SVGIG (reference sequence). Trimming took 1 base from V and 2 from J, leaving 14 bases between them. The CDR3 extends over 15 amino acids. CDR3 region: CAWSGVQGSNYGYTF. The CDR3 region has the DNA TGTGCCTGGAGTGGGGTGCAAGGGAGCAACTATGGCTACACCTTC.

This rearrangement joins TRBV7-9 to TRBJ1-2; possibly TRBD1 for D (5 bases). The CDR3 loop spans 15 amino acids. Trimming removed 0 bases from V and 6 bases from J, with 14 bases in between. Germline CDR1 reads SEHNR; CDR2 reads FQNEAQ (reference sequence). The CDR3 spells CASSLAAQGVDGYTF. The CDR3 nucleotides read TGTGCCAGCAGCTTAGCAGCGCAGGGTGTTGATGGCTACACCTTC. Variable domain in full (rest from reference TRBV7-9 and TRBJ1-2): DTGVSQNPRHKITKRGQNVTFRCDPISEHNRLYWYRQTLGQGPEFLTYFQNEAQLEKSRLLSDRFSAERPKGSFSTLEIQRTEQGDSAMYLCASSLAAQGVDGYTFGSGTRLTVV.